This T cell receptor beta chain comes out of a study of blood T cells in healthy people across ages. The second PCR ran roughly 7 to 12 cycles with a sample-barcoded 5' primer and J-beta primers. Every molecule of cDNA carried a tag from a template-switch adaptor with 12 random nucleotides. Using its own MiXCR run on the 5' RACE reads, TCRdb lists one record per CDR3 protein. The table includes some 1.5 million distinct CDR3 sequences, over 25% detected once. Germline V lookup: CDR1 LNHNV, CDR2 YYDKDF (reference sequence). CDR3 length: 15 amino acids. V was cut by 0 bases and J by 6 bases, with 15 bases left in between. Study observations and caveats: Calculation of diversity from one million T cells yielded estimates considered to be underestimates.

Researchers isolated at least 6.5 million PBMCs per sample. The amount of total RNA extracted per sample was at least 5 micrograms. As for this clonotype: Its antigen remains unknown.

The source is a woman in her twenties or thirties in good health. Sequencing was performed on blood. The chain recombines TRBV15 with TRBJ2-7, with D perhaps TRBD1 (5 bases). CDR3 sequence reads: CATSRDRVGAREQYF. The CDR3 DNA reads as TGTGCCACCAGCAGAGACAGGGTTGGGGCGCGCGAGCAGTACTTC.